These 24 T cell receptor beta chains share one sample of origin, sequenced in a study of T cells in tumors and immune-related adverse events. Profiling relied on immunoSEQ multiplex PCR, and the TCRdb table lists in-frame clones only, not all of them. The table includes about 22,000 clones, about 90% detected once. This sample comprised lymph node tissue, obtained from a patient treated with anti-PD-1 therapy. The origin of the receptors is a female donor with metastatic renal cell carcinoma.

The chain recombines TRBV5-1 with TRBJ2-7, with a possible D match to TRBD1 (6 bases). This CDR3 has 14 amino acids. Germline assignment: CDR1 SGHRS and CDR2 YFSETQ. The germline V and J ends were trimmed by 1 base and 6 bases, with 14 bases remaining between them. CDR3 DNA: TGCGCCAGCAGCTTGTTGAGCGGCAGGGGCGAGCAGTACTTC. Its protein is CASSLLSGRGEQYF.

This chain uses TRBV19 with TRBJ1-2; 8 positions match TRBD1. The CDR3 is 15 residues long. Germline-derived CDR1 and CDR2 are LNHDA and SQIVND (reference sequence). The junction had 9 bases not matched to a gene; V was cut back by 5 bases and J by 4 bases. The CDR3: CASSQGTGVSYGYTF. In DNA, the CDR3 is TGTGCCAGTAGTCAAGGGACAGGTGTAAGCTATGGCTACACCTTC.

The chain is built from TRBV19 and TRBJ2-2; D remains unclear. This CDR3 has 16 amino acids. From germline, CDR1 is LNHDA and CDR2 SQIVND (reference sequence). V lost 5 bases and J lost 2, with 15 bases in between. CDR3 loop: CASSFNLGVNTGELFF. The DNA for the CDR3 is TGTGCCAGTAGTTTTAACCTAGGTGTTAACACCGGGGAGCTGTTTTTT.

The chain has TRBV5-5 and TRBJ2-1, with D possibly TRBD2 on 6 matching bases. The germline V and J ends were trimmed by 6 bases and 8 bases, with 12 bases remaining between them. There are 12 residues in the CDR3. Germline values: CDR1 SGHKS, CDR2 YYEKEE (reference sequence). In nucleotides, the CDR3 is TGTGCCAGCAAACGTTCGGGGGATGAGCAGTTCTTC. It is translated as CASKRSGDEQFF.

This clone was seen a single time. This chain links TRBV2 with TRBJ2-5, with D hard to call. Germline CDR1 SNHLY, CDR2 FYNNEI. V was clipped by 7 bases and J by 1 base, with 10 bases between them. The CDR3 loop spans 13 amino acids. The CDR3 region is CASKDGTQETQYF. Here the CDR3 DNA reads TGTGCCAGCAAGGACGGTACCCAAGAGACCCAGTACTTC.

This chain joins TRBV5-1 and TRBJ2-1; TRBD2 agrees at 11 bases. V lost 5 bases to trimming and J lost 2 bases; unmatched junction nucleotides: 3. Germline assignment: CDR1 SGHRS and CDR2 YFSETQ. The CDR3 spans 15 residues. CDR3 DNA sequence: TGCGCCAGCAGAACTAGCGGGAGAACCTACAATGAGCAGTTCTTC. Its translation is CASRTSGRTYNEQFF.

The genes are TRBV29-1 and TRBJ2-5, with 7 bases identical to TRBD2. The ends lost 6 bases at V and 3 bases at J; junction bases unmatched: 13. The CDR3 loop spans 15 amino acids. Germline CDR1 and CDR2: SQVTM and ANQGSEA. CDR3 residues: CSVPKGAGVEETQYF. The CDR3 DNA reads TGCAGCGTCCCGAAGGGCGCGGGAGTCGAAGAGACCCAGTACTTC.

The V and J genes are TRBV5-5 and TRBJ1-4; D is undetermined. The CDR3 is 14 amino acids. Trimming took 3 bases from V and 0 from J, leaving 6 bases between them. Germline loops: CDR1 SGHKS, CDR2 YYEKEE (reference sequence). DNA of the CDR3: TGTGCCAGCAGCTGGTTGACAACTAATGAAAAACTGTTTTTT. This codes for CASSWLTTNEKLFF.

The chain links TRBV18 to TRBJ2-3, with a weak D call TRBD2 (6 bases). This CDR3 region has 14 residues. The germline V gene has CDR1 KGHSH and CDR2 LQKENI. V was trimmed by 3 bases and J by 5 bases, leaving 12 bases between them. The CDR3 DNA reads TGTGCCAGCTCACCGGGACTCAGAGGAGATACGCAGTATTTT. This translates into CASSPGLRGDTQYF.

This chain connects TRBV11-2 to TRBJ1-1; D remains unclear. CDR1 and CDR2 (germline): SGHAT, FQNNGV. With 0 bases removed from V and 6 bases from J, the gap between germline ends came to 11 bases. This CDR3 is built from 14 residues. The CDR3 bases are TGTGCCAGCAGCTTAGACCCGTGGGGTGCTGAAGCTTTCTTT. This gives the protein CASSLDPWGAEAFF.

The V gene is TRBV7-2, the J gene TRBJ1-1; D is unclear. The CDR3 runs to 14 residues. CDR1 SGHTA and CDR2 FQGNSA come from the germline V gene. With 7 bases removed from V and 5 bases from J, the gap between germline ends came to 17 bases. The CDR3, as DNA: TGTGCCAGCATCCGGGATCCCCTGGGAACTGAAGCTTTCTTT. This gives the protein CASIRDPLGTEAFF.

A single count supports this clone. CDR3 amino acids: CASSEGNTDTQYF. The CDR3 DNA sequence: TGTGCCAGCAGCGAGGGAAACACAGATACGCAGTATTTT. This chain connects TRBV7-9 to TRBJ2-3, with D perhaps TRBD2 (5 bases). Trimming shortened V by 5 bases and J by 2 bases, and 8 bases separated the two germline ends. The length of the CDR3 is 13 residues. The germline V gene encodes CDR1 SEHNR and CDR2 FQNEAQ (reference sequence).

The chain links TRBV27 to TRBJ2-7; weak D call: TRBD2 (6 bases). The germline gives CDR1 MNHEY, CDR2 SMNVEV (reference sequence). V was clipped by 2 bases and J by 6 bases, with 11 bases between them. The CDR3 runs 13 residues. The CDR3 DNA sequence: TGTGCCAGCAGTTTAATGGAGGGCGTCGAGCAGTACTTC. It encodes CASSLMEGVEQYF.

This chain joins TRBV5-1 and TRBJ2-2; no definite D call. CDR1 and CDR2 from the germline V gene are SGHRS and YFSETQ. The CDR3 has 13 amino acids. Trimming pared 5 bases from V and 0 bases from J, leaving 5 bases between. CDR3 sequence: CASSAPNTGELFF. CDR3 sequence (DNA): TGCGCCAGCAGTGCCCCGAACACCGGGGAGCTGTTTTTT. The full variable domain, in which reference TRBV5-1 and TRBJ2-2 provide the parts outside the CDR3, is KAGVTQTPRYLIKTRGQQVTLSCSPISGHRSVSWYQQTPGQGLQFLFEYFSETQRNKGNFPGRFSGRQFSNSRSEMNVSTLELGDSALYLCASSAPNTGELFFGEGSRLTVL.

The gene calls are TRBV5-1 and TRBJ1-3, with TRBD1 matching 9 bases. Germline loops: CDR1 SGHRS, CDR2 YFSETQ. The CDR3 consists of 18 residues. V lost 4 bases and J lost 0; bases outside the gene matches: 11. The CDR3 DNA sequence: TGCGCCAGCAGCCCCTCCGGACAGGGGTTAATCTCTGGAAACACCATATATTTT. Translated, it gives CASSPSGQGLISGNTIYF.

This clone has just a few counts. The CDR3 is CASSRTGSTYEQYF. The DNA of the CDR3 is TGTGCCAGCAGCCGCACCGGGTCCACCTACGAGCAGTACTTC. V is TRBV4-2 and J is TRBJ2-7; D unclear. CDR3 length equals 14 residues. The V end was cut by 4 bases, the J end by 2 bases, with 12 bases between. Germline V lookup: CDR1 LGHNA, CDR2 YNFKEQ.

The chain uses TRBV11-2 and TRBJ1-2; D is possibly TRBD1 (5 bases). V was cut by 1 base and J by 2 bases, with 8 bases left in between. Germline-derived CDR1 and CDR2 are SGHAT and FQNNGV. This CDR3 is 14 amino acids long. The chain's CDR3 is CASSLGGTNYGYTF. The CDR3 coding sequence is TGTGCCAGCAGCTTAGGGGGCACCAACTATGGCTACACCTTC. Using reference TRBV11-2 and TRBJ1-2 for the parts outside the CDR3, the full variable domain is EAGVAQSPRYKIIEKRQSVAFWCNPISGHATLYWYQQILGQGPKLLIQFQNNGVVDDSQLPKDRFSAERLKGVDSTLKIQPAKLEDSAVYLCASSLGGTNYGYTFGSGTRLTVV.

The rearrangement joins TRBV6-1 to TRBJ1-1; D is unclear. Germline CDR1 is MNHNS and CDR2 is SASEGT. The CDR3 length is 13 residues. V lost 0 bases and J 5 bases, leaving 7 bases between the germline ends. The CDR3 loop is CASSEAGRTEAFF. CDR3 sequence (DNA): TGTGCCAGCAGTGAAGCCGGTCGGACTGAAGCTTTCTTT.

The chain has TRBV7-8 and TRBJ2-5, with D unresolved. The CDR3 spans 14 residues. Trimming left V 2 bases short and J 2 bases short, with 9 bases between. CDR1 SGHVS and CDR2 FQNEAQ come from the germline V gene. For the CDR3, the DNA is TGTGCCAGCAGCTTATGGGCCTCTCAAGAGACCCAGTACTTC. This gives the protein CASSLWASQETQYF. The whole variable domain, remainder taken from reference TRBV7-8 and TRBJ2-5, is GAGVSQSPRYKVAKRGQDVALRCDPISGHVSLFWYQQALGQGPEFLTYFQNEAQLDKSGLPSDRFFAERPEGSVSTLKIQRTQQEDSAVYLCASSLWASQETQYFGPGTRLLVL.

The chain links TRBV6-5 to TRBJ2-5, with D unresolved. Germline loops: CDR1 MNHEY, CDR2 SVGAGI. Trimming left V 0 bases short and J 3 bases short, with 8 bases between. The CDR3 runs to 14 residues. The CDR3: CASSYSHGKETQYF. As DNA, the CDR3 is TGTGCCAGCAGTTACTCGCATGGAAAAGAGACCCAGTACTTC.

This chain connects TRBV25-1 to TRBJ1-2; perhaps TRBD1 as D (5 bases). The CDR3 totals 16 residues. Germline CDR1 is MGHDK and CDR2 is SYGVNS. V gave up 0 bases and J gave up 3 bases, with 14 bases separating them. This CDR3 is CASSEYNRGDYYGYTF. The CDR3, as DNA: TGTGCCAGCAGTGAATATAATAGGGGAGATTACTATGGCTACACCTTC.

Comments on this clone: Other DNA variants within this sample encode the same CDR3. The chain carries TRBV7-9 and TRBJ1-5, with D hard to call. Germline V gene sequence: CDR1 SEHNR, CDR2 FQNEAQ (reference sequence). Trimming removed 5 bases from V and 1 base from J, with 6 bases in between. This CDR3 comprises 13 residues. CDR3 in DNA: TGTGCCAGCAGCATGGGGAGCAATCAGCCCCAGCATTTT. Translated, it gives CASSMGSNQPQHF.

The chain couples TRBV27 to TRBJ2-1; the D gene is possibly TRBD2 (6 bases). The germline V gene has CDR1 MNHEY and CDR2 SMNVEV (reference sequence). This CDR3 contains 21 residues. V was cut by 0 bases and J by 0 bases, with 24 bases left in between. The CDR3 spells CASSLSKEGRDVGLSYNEQFF. CDR3 DNA sequence: TGTGCCAGCAGTTTATCGAAGGAGGGCCGGGACGTAGGACTCTCCTACAATGAGCAGTTCTTC.

The V gene is TRBV29-1, the J gene TRBJ1-5; D is unresolved. The germline V gene has CDR1 SQVTM and CDR2 ANQGSEA. Trimming removed 4 bases at V and 2 bases at J, with 12 bases between. CDR3 length equals 14 residues. CDR3 nucleotides: TGCAGCGTTGCGACGGCGTTGGGCAATCAGCCCCAGCATTTT. This sequence encodes CSVATALGNQPQHF. Drawing the rest from reference TRBV29-1 and TRBJ1-5, the complete variable domain is SAVISQKPSRDICQRGTSLTIQCQVDSQVTMMFWYRQQPGQSLTLIATANQGSEATYESGFVIDKFPISRPNLTFSTLTVSNMSPEDSSIYLCSVATALGNQPQHFGDGTRLSIL.